This T cell receptor beta chain was identified during a study of sequential checkpoint blockade in melanoma (dated by TCRdb to the late 2010s). Turning to the overall study: Patients were randomized 1:1 to first-line nivolumab followed by ipilimumab (arm A) or ipilimumab followed by nivolumab (arm B). About 81% of the matched pre- and post-treatment tumor biopsy pairs came from the same lesion. For 20 or so patients, matched tumor biopsies were taken both before treatment and at week 13, after single-agent nivolumab (arm A) or ipilimumab (arm B). Maintenance nivolumab came after both trial sequences. TCRbeta immunosequencing was performed on DNA from 75 to 95 pretreatment melanoma tumor samples.

The immunoSEQ Assay was used to immunosequence TCRbeta CDR3 regions from genomic DNA. Prior to high-throughput sequencing, genomic DNA was amplified by bias-controlled multiplex PCR. Processing in the source paper ran as follows. To quantify the absolute abundance of each unique TCRbeta CDR3 region, the sequences were collapsed and filtered. Clonality, defined as 1 minus Pielou's evenness, was calculated using only productive rearrangements. Tumor T-cell fraction was calculated by normalizing TCRbeta template counts to usable DNA, which was estimated from several housekeeping genes. Clones with significantly greater frequencies in on-treatment versus baseline samples were identified using a previously published method. The table comes from immuneACCESS by way of TCRdb, which keeps in-frame sequences with V and J called. Part of the clones is missing from these tables; in studies checked, under half for an unresolved V gene and the rest for unknown reasons. The DNA gave D and trimming, while V, J and clone size come from that table. In all, the sample holds 7,000 or so clones, and approximately 20% of those were seen once. The top ten clones comprise about 12% of the sample.

This clone has a handful of counts. The specificity of this receptor is unknown. It has no much larger one-base neighbor in the sample; base qualities were not kept. Sequences SGHNT (CDR1) and YENEEA (CDR2) are obtained from the germline V gene. The CDR3 covers 15 residues, taking in both the cysteine and the phenylalanine. Only the CDR3 part of the read is kept: 45 bases, read in frame from the first base. V is trimmed back by 1 base and J by 3 bases, and the junction contains 3 bases that no gene match accounts for. In the paper's terms, the treatment or condition label means: randomized to nivolumab then ipilimumab (arm A) or the reverse (arm B). None of the trial patients had been given prior DNA-damaging chemotherapy. The samples were obtained from melanoma patients enrolled in CheckMate 064, an open-label, randomized phase II trial testing sequential checkpoint blockade. Genomic DNA from formalin-fixed paraffin-embedded (FFPE) tissue samples was used for tumor TCR sequencing.

Broader findings and caveats from the paper: Tumor T-cell fraction and clonality were found to correlate with PD-L1 staining and CD8+ T-cell counts but not with mutational load. The response-prediction model combining TCR metrics and mutation burden needs validation in larger, independent patient cohorts. Clinical benefit was about 30 times more likely to be achieved by patients whose tumor T-cell fraction and clonality increased by week 13. Small sample sizes and reduced statistical power limited the analyses of tumor T-cell fraction within each arm. Among patients in the nivolumab-first arm (arm A), tumor TIL clonality before treatment was associated with response (P = .04).

The clonotype originates from a human donor with melanoma. This material consisted of tumor tissue (inferred from file names), taken from a patient given nivolumab and ipilimumab in sequence. The chain was built from TRBV11-3 and TRBJ2-4, with 7 bases matching TRBD1. The nucleotide sequence reads TGTGCCAGCAGCTTAGGACAGGGAAACAAAAACATTCAGTACTTC. Its coded protein is CASSLGQGNKNIQYF.